These T cell receptor beta chains were read from a single sample in a study of blood T cell repertoires in COVID-19. The table came from immunoSEQ multiplex PCR; TCRdb's copy has only in-frame clones and leaves some out. The sample lists over 50,000 clones, 91% occurring once. Specimen: peripheral blood. These receptors all stem from a man aged 45 to 65 with active COVID-19. CDR3s include the opening cysteine and the closing phenylalanine or tryptophan. The D gene is left open where the match is weak. Only some rows state a clone size, as once, few, many or a class for expanded clones.

clone size | J gene | CDR3 length | V gene | D gene | CDR3 protein | CDR3 DNA
- | TRBJ1-2 | 12 | TRBV30 | TRBD1 | CAWSNRGDGYTF | TGTGCCTGGAGTAACAGGGGTGACGGCTACACCTTC
- | TRBJ2-7 | 14 | TRBV7-9 | - | CASSLNRAPYEQYF | TGTGCCAGCAGCCTCAACAGGGCTCCATACGAGCAGTACTTC
- | TRBJ2-7 | 15 | TRBV28 | - | CASSSGTAPSWEQYF | TGTGCCAGCAGTTCGGGCACAGCCCCTAGCTGGGAGCAGTACTTC
- | TRBJ2-3 | 15 | TRBV4-1 | - | CASSQKSLSTDTQYF | TGCGCCAGCAGCCAGAAGAGTTTGTCCACAGATACGCAGTATTTT
- | TRBJ1-2 | 15 | TRBV5-6 | - | CASSFRGTANYGYTF | TGTGCCAGCAGCTTTAGGGGGACGGCTAACTATGGCTACACCTTC
once | TRBJ1-2 | 13 | TRBV12-3/TRBV12-4 | TRBD1 | CASSFEDRDGYTF | TGTGCCAGCAGTTTTGAGGACAGGGATGGCTACACCTTC
- | TRBJ2-2 | 14 | TRBV7-9 | TRBD1 | CASSGQGLPGELFF | TGTGCCAGCAGCGGACAGGGGCTACCCGGGGAGCTGTTTTTT
- | TRBJ2-3 | 18 | TRBV5-6 | TRBD2 | CASSTTSGGGISTDTQYF | TGTGCCAGCAGCACCACTAGCGGAGGGGGGATATCCACAGATACGCAGTATTTT
- | TRBJ1-2 | 16 | TRBV18 | TRBD1 | CASSPPYQGQGYGYTF | TGTGCCAGCTCACCCCCTTATCAGGGACAGGGGTATGGCTACACCTTC
- | TRBJ2-1 | 12 | TRBV10-3 | - | CAISASLYEQFF | TGTGCCATCAGTGCCTCCCTATATGAGCAGTTCTTC
few | TRBJ1-2 | 13 | TRBV28 | - | CASRSAGSPPYTF | TGTGCCAGCAGGTCCGCCGGGAGCCCACCCTACACCTTC
- | TRBJ1-4 | 15 | TRBV25-1 | - | CASSEWRQLNEKLFF | TGTGCCAGCAGTGAATGGAGGCAGCTAAATGAAAAACTGTTTTTT
- | TRBJ1-5 | 16 | TRBV6-2/TRBV6-3 | - | CASSWRADSSNQPQHF | TGTGCCAGCAGTTGGCGGGCGGATTCCAGCAATCAGCCCCAGCATTTT
- | TRBJ2-7 | 16 | TRBV6-1 | TRBD1 | CASSDRRDRGRNEQYF | TGTGCCAGCAGTGACCGTCGGGACAGGGGGCGAAACGAGCAGTACTTC
- | TRBJ1-2 | 12 | TRBV3-1/TRBV3-2 | - | CASSQAGVGYTF | TGTGCCAGCAGTCAGGCGGGTGTTGGCTACACCTTC
once | TRBJ2-2 | 13 | TRBV6-5 | - | CASSYSVGGELFF | TGTGCCAGCAGTTACTCAGTCGGCGGGGAGCTGTTTTTT
- | TRBJ1-1 | 13 | TRBV28 | - | CATGSGRRTEAFF | TGTGCCACCGGCTCAGGGAGGAGGACTGAAGCTTTCTTT
once | TRBJ2-4 | 13 | TRBV2 | - | CASSDYAQNIQYF | TGTGCCAGCAGTGACTACGCCCAAAACATTCAGTACTTC
- | TRBJ1-1 | 13 | TRBV11-2 | - | CASSKTVNTEAFF | TGTGCCAGCAGCAAGACAGTGAACACTGAAGCTTTCTTT
- | TRBJ2-1 | 15 | TRBV3-1/TRBV3-2 | TRBD2 | CASSQVRTRGGEQFF | TGTGCCAGCAGCCAAGTCCGGACTAGAGGCGGTGAGCAGTTCTTC
- | TRBJ2-7 | 14 | TRBV6-6 | TRBD1 | CASSSGTGKYEQYF | TGTGCCAGCAGCTCCGGGACAGGGAAATACGAGCAGTACTTC
- | TRBJ2-3 | 15 | TRBV10-3 | TRBD1 | CAIRDSRGGTDTQYF | TGTGCCATCCGGGACAGCAGGGGAGGCACAGATACGCAGTATTTT
- | TRBJ2-7 | 14 | TRBV3-1/TRBV3-2 | - | CASSQGGGTYEQYF | TGTGCCAGCAGCCAAGGAGGCGGGACCTACGAGCAGTACTTC
- | TRBJ2-3 | 14 | TRBV5-6 | - | CASSPVRSTDTQYF | TGTGCCAGCAGCCCGGTGCGAAGCACAGATACGCAGTATTTT
once | TRBJ1-3 | 16 | TRBV4-3 | TRBD1 | CASSQASGTVGDTIYF | TGCGCCAGCAGCCAAGCGTCCGGGACAGTGGGGGACACCATATATTTT
once | TRBJ1-1 | 15 | TRBV3-1/TRBV3-2 | - | CASSQVVGANTEAFF | TGTGCCAGCAGCCAAGTAGTCGGAGCGAACACTGAAGCTTTCTTT
- | TRBJ1-1 | 14 | TRBV27 | - | CASSLRALNTEAFF | TGTGCCAGCAGTTTAAGAGCGTTGAACACTGAAGCTTTCTTT
- | TRBJ1-4 | 14 | TRBV30 | - | CAWRGTGLGEKLFF | TGTGCCTGGAGGGGAACAGGGTTGGGTGAAAAACTGTTTTTT
once | TRBJ1-1 | 14 | TRBV18 | TRBD1 | CASSPYRGVAEAFF | TGTGCCAGCTCTCCGTACAGGGGCGTGGCTGAAGCTTTCTTT
- | TRBJ2-1 | 16 | TRBV19 | TRBD2 | CASSPSRTSGGNEQFF | TGTGCCAGTAGTCCTTCGCGGACTAGCGGTGGGAATGAGCAGTTCTTC
- | TRBJ2-1 | 14 | TRBV6-5 | - | CASSRGQPYNEQFF | TGTGCCAGCAGCCGTGGACAGCCATACAATGAGCAGTTCTTC
- | TRBJ2-7 | 15 | TRBV28 | TRBD2 | CASSGSQRGIYEQYF | TGTGCCAGCTCTGGATCCCAGCGGGGGATCTACGAGCAGTACTTC
- | TRBJ2-1 | 16 | TRBV6-6 | TRBD2 | CASSGVLAGGYNEQFF | TGTGCCAGCAGTGGCGTCCTCGCGGGGGGGTACAATGAGCAGTTCTTC
- | TRBJ1-1 | 14 | TRBV30 | TRBD1 | CAWSQGQMNTEAFF | TGTGCCTGGAGTCAGGGACAGATGAACACTGAAGCTTTCTTT
- | TRBJ1-1 | 14 | TRBV6-5 | - | CASSSSSQGTEAFF | TGTGCCAGCAGTTCCTCATCTCAGGGGACTGAAGCTTTCTTT